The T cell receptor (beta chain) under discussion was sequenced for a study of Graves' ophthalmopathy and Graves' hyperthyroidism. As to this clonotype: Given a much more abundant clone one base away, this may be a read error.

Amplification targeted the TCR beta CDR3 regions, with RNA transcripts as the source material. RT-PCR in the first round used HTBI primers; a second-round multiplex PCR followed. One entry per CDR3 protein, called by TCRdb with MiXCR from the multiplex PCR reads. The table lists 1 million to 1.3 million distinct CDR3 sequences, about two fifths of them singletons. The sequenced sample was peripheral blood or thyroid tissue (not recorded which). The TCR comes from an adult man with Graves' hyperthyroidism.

DNA for the CDR3: TGTGCCAGCAGCGAGACGGGGGCGCGAGATTATGGCACTGAAGCTTTCTTT. It yields the protein CASSETGARDYGTEAFF. J is TRBJ1-1 and V is TRBV9; maybe TRBD1 (6 bases). Germline CDR1 and CDR2: SGDLS and YYNGEE. Trimming left V 3 bases short and J 4 bases short, with 22 bases between. The length of the CDR3 is 17 residues. The whole variable domain, remainder taken from reference TRBV9 and TRBJ1-1, is DSGVTQTPKHLITATGQRVTLRCSPRSGDLSVYWYQQSLDQGLQFLIQYYNGEERAKGNILERFSAQQFPDLHSELNLSSLELGDSALYFCASSETGARDYGTEAFFGQGTRLTVV.